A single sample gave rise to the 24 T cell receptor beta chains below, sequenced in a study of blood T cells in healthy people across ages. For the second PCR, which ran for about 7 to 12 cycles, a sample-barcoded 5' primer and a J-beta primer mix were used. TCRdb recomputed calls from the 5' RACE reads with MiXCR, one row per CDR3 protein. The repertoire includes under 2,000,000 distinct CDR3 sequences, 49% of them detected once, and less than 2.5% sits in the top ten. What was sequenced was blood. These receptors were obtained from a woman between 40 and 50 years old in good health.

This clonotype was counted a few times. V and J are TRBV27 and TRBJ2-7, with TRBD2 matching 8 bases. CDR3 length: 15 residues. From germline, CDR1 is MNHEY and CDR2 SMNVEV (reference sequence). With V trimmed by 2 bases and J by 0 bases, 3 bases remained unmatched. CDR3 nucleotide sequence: TGTGCCAGCAGTTTACGGGGGGGACCCTCCTACGAGCAGTACTTC. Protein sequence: CASSLRGGPSYEQYF.

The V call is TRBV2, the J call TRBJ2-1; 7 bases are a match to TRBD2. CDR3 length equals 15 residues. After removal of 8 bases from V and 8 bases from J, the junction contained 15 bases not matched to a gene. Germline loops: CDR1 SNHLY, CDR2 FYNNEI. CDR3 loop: CASFSGDYDVDEQFF. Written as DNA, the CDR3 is TGTGCCAGCTTCTCCGGGGACTACGACGTCGATGAGCAGTTCTTC.

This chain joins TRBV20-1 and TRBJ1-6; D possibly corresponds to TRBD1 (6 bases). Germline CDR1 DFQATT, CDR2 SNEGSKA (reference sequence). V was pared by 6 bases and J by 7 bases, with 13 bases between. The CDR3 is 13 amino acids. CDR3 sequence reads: CSAVRTVNSPLHF. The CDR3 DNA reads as TGCAGTGCGGTCAGGACAGTAAATTCACCCCTCCACTTT.

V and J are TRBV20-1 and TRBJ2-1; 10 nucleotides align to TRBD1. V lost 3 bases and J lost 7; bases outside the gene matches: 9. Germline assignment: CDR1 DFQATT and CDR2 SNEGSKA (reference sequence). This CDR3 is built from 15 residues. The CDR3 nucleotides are TGCAGTGCTAGGGGCTGGGGACAGGGGTCGAATGAGCAGTTCTTC. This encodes CSARGWGQGSNEQFF.

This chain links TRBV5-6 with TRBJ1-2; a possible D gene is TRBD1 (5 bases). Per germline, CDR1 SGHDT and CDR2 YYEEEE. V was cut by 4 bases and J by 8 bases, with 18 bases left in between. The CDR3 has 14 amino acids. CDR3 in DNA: TGTGCCAGCAGCCTGCCGCAGGGTATTCCGGGCTACACCTTC. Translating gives CASSLPQGIPGYTF.

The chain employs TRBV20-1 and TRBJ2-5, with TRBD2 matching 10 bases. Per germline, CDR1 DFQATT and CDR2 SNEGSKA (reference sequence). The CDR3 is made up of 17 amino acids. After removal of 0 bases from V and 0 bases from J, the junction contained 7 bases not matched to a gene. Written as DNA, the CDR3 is TGCAGTGCTAGAGACGTGAGCCTAGCGGGGGACCAAGAGACCCAGTACTTC. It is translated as CSARDVSLAGDQETQYF.

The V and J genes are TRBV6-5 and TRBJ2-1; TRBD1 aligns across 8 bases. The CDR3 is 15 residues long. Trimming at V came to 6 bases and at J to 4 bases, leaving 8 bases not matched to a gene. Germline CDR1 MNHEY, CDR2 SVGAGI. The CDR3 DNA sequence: TGTGCCAGCAGCGAAACAGGGGGGTTATACAATGAGCAGTTCTTC. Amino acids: CASSETGGLYNEQFF.

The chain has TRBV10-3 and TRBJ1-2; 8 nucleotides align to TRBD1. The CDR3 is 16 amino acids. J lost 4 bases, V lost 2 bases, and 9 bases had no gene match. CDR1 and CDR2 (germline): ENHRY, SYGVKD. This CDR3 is CAISERRDRPGYGYTF. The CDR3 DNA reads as TGTGCCATCAGTGAGCGGAGGGACAGGCCCGGCTATGGCTACACCTTC.

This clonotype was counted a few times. The CDR3 DNA is TGCAGCGTCGGAATGGCCTCCGGGACGGTGAGCTCCTACGAGCAGTACTTC. This gives the protein CSVGMASGTVSSYEQYF. This sequence joins TRBV29-1 and TRBJ2-7; D might be TRBD1 or TRBD2, each matching 5 bases. This CDR3 spans 17 amino acids. Germline CDR1 and CDR2: SQVTM and ANQGSEA. The V gene lost 6 bases and the J gene lost 0 bases, with 24 bases spanning the gap.

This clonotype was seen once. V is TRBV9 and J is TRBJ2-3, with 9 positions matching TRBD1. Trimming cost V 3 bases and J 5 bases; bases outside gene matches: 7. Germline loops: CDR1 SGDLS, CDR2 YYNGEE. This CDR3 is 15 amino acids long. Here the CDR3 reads CASSGRDRVGDTQYF. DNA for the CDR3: TGTGCCAGCAGCGGACGGGACAGGGTTGGAGATACGCAGTATTTT.

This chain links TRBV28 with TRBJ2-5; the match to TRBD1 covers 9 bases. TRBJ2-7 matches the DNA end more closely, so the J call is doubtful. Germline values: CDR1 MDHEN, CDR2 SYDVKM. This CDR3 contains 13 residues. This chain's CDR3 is CAIKGTGKREQYF. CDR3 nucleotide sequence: TGTGCCATCAAGGGGACAGGGAAACGCGAGCAGTACTTC.

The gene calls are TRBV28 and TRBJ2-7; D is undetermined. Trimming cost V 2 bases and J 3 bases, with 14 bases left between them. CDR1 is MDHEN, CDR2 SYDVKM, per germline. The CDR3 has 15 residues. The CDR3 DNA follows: TGTGCCAGCAGTTTAGGTACTATGTCCGGCTACGAGCAGTACTTC. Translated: CASSLGTMSGYEQYF.

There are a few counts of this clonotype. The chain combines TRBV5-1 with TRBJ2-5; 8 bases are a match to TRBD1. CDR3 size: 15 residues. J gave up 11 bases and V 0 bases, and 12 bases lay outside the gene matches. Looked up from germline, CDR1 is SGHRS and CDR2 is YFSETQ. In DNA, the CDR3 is TGCGCCAGCAGCTTGGGAGCAGGGGGCGGTAACGGGCAGTACTTC. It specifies CASSLGAGGGNGQYF.

CDR3 amino acids: CSARDSDRVYEQYF. Written as DNA, the CDR3 is TGCAGTGCTAGAGATTCGGACAGGGTCTACGAGCAGTACTTC. The J gene is TRBJ2-7, the V gene TRBV20-1; 8 bases fit TRBD1. V dropped 0 bases and J dropped 3; count of bases not matched to a gene: 4. The CDR3 runs to 14 residues. Germline V CDR1 and CDR2: DFQATT, SNEGSKA (reference sequence).

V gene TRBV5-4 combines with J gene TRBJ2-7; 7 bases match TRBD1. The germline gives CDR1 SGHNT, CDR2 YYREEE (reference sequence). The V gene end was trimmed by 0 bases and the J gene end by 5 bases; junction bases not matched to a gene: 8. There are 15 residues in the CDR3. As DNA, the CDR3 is TGTGCCAGCAGCTTGGAGCCAGGGGGTCAAAACGAGCAGTACTTC. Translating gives CASSLEPGGQNEQYF.

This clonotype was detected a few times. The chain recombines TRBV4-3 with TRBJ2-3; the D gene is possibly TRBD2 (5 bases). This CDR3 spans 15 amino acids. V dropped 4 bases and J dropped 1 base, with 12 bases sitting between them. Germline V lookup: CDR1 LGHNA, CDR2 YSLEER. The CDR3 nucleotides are TGCGCCAGCAGCCGCGCGGTAGCGCGCACAGATACGCAGTATTTT. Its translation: CASSRAVARTDTQYF.

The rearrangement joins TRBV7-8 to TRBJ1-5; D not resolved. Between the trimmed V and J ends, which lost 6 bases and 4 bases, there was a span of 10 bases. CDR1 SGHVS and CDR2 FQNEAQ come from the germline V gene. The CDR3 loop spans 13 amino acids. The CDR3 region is CASRRTENQPQHF. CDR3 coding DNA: TGTGCCAGCAGACGGACGGAGAATCAGCCCCAGCATTTT.

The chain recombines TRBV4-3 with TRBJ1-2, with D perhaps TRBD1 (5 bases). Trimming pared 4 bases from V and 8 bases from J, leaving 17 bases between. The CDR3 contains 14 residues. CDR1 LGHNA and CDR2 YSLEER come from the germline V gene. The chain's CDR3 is CASSPTQGARGYTF. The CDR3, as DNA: TGCGCCAGCAGCCCGACCCAGGGCGCTCGGGGCTACACCTTC.

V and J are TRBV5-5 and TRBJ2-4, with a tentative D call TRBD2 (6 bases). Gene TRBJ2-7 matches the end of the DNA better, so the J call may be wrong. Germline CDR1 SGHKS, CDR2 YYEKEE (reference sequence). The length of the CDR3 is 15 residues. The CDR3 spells CASSQRGGLTYEQYF. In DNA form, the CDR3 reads TGTGCCAGCAGCCAAAGAGGAGGGTTGACCTACGAGCAGTACTTC.

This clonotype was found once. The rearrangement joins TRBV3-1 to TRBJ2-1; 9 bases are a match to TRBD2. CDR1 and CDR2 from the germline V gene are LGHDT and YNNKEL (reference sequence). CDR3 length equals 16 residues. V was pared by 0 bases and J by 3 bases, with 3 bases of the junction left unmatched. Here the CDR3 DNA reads TGTGCCAGCAGCCAAGATGCGGGGGGGGACTACAATGAGCAGTTCTTC. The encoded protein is CASSQDAGGDYNEQFF.

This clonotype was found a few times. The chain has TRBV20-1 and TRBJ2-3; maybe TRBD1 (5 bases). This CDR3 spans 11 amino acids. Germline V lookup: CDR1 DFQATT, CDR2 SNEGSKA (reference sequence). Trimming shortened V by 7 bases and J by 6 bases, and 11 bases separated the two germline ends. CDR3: CSEGQGDTQYF. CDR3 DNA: TGCAGTGAAGGTCAGGGCGATACGCAGTATTTT.

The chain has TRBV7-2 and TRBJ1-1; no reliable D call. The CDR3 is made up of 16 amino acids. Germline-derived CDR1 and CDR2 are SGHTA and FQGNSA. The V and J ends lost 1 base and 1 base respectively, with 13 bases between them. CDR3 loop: CASSLEGPSTNTEAFF. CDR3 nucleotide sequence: TGTGCCAGCAGCTTAGAAGGCCCCTCAACGAACACTGAAGCTTTCTTT.

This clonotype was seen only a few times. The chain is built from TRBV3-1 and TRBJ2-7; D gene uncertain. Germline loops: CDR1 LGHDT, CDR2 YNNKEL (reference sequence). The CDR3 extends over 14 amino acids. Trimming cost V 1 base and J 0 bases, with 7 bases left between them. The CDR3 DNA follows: TGTGCCAGCAGCCAAGTCTTCGGCTCCTACGAGCAGTACTTC. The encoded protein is CASSQVFGSYEQYF.

CDR3 nucleotides: TGTGCCACCAGTGATCCGGGACAGGGGTGGGTCGGCACAGATACGCAGTATTTT. It translates to CATSDPGQGWVGTDTQYF. V is TRBV24-1 and J is TRBJ2-3, with 10 bases fitting TRBD1. Germline-derived CDR1 and CDR2 are KGHDR and SFDVKD. This CDR3 comprises 18 residues. J gave up 1 base and V 3 bases, and 9 bases lay outside the gene matches.